A single sample gave rise to the 14 T cell receptor beta chains below, sequenced in a study of blood T cell repertoires in COVID-19. The assay was immunoSEQ multiplex PCR, and TCRdb's table has in-frame clones only and misses some. This sample has roughly 190,000 clones, with roughly 80% found just once. The sequencing sample was made of PBMCs or T cells enriched from blood (not recorded which). These receptors all stem from a man between 35 and 55 years old who had recovered from COVID-19.

The chain recombines TRBV6-2 or TRBV6-3 with TRBJ1-2; 9 bases are a match to TRBD1. The CDR3 is made up of 17 amino acids. The J segment lost 7 bases and the V segment lost 4 bases, leaving 16 bases of the junction unmatched. Germline assignment: CDR1 MNHEY and CDR2 SVGEGT. The CDR3 spells CASSSPNVQGAWSGYTF. Here the CDR3 DNA reads TGTGCCAGCAGTTCACCCAACGTACAGGGGGCGTGGAGTGGCTACACCTTC.

The chain uses TRBV6-5 and TRBJ1-3, with D maybe TRBD1 (6 bases). The germline V gene has CDR1 MNHEY and CDR2 SVGAGI. The CDR3 is made up of 16 amino acids. Trimming stripped 1 base from V and 4 bases from J, with 14 bases between. CDR3 protein: CASSYLMGASGNTIYF. The CDR3 coding sequence is TGTGCCAGCAGTTACTTGATGGGGGCATCCGGAAACACCATATATTTT.

The genes are TRBV19 and TRBJ2-1; 7 bases map to TRBD2. The CDR3 sequence is 15 residues long. Trimming removed 3 bases from V and 3 bases from J; junction bases left unmatched: 5. Germline CDR1 and CDR2: LNHDA and SQIVND (reference sequence). CDR3 amino acids: CASSIASGDYNEQFF. The DNA for the CDR3 is TGTGCCAGTAGTATCGCTAGCGGAGACTACAATGAGCAGTTCTTC.

This clone came up once. J is TRBJ2-7 and V is TRBV3-1 (or the pseudogene TRBV3-2), with a weak D call TRBD2 (5 bases). V was clipped by 4 bases and J by 1 base, with 14 bases between them. The CDR3 covers 15 residues. CDR1 and CDR2 (germline): LGHDT, YNNKEL (reference sequence). Here the CDR3 reads CASSPSERGSYEQYF. The DNA of the CDR3 is TGTGCCAGCAGCCCTTCGGAAAGAGGGTCCTACGAGCAGTACTTC.

For the CDR3, the DNA is TGTGCCAGCAGTTACTTGACAGGCCAAGAGACCCAGTACTTC. Its translation: CASSYLTGQETQYF. The V gene is TRBV6-5, the J gene TRBJ2-5; tentative D call: TRBD1 (6 bases). This CDR3 is 14 amino acids long. Germline lookup yields CDR1 MNHEY and CDR2 SVGAGI. The V and J ends lost 1 base and 1 base respectively, with 7 bases between them.

V usage is TRBV4-1 and J usage is TRBJ2-7, with 7 bases matching TRBD1. CDR1 is MGHRA and CDR2 is YSYEKL in the germline V gene. Losses at the gene ends were 0 bases for V and 2 bases for J; bases not matched to a gene: 7. CDR3 size: 16 residues. The CDR3 coding sequence is TGCGCCAGCAGCCAAGACCGGACAGGTTCACCCTACGAGCAGTACTTC. Its translation is CASSQDRTGSPYEQYF.

This chain uses TRBV6-6 with TRBJ2-3; D remains ambiguous. Germline V gives CDR1 MNHNY, CDR2 SVGAGI (reference sequence). With 8 bases removed from V and 0 bases from J, the gap between germline ends came to 12 bases. The CDR3 covers 14 residues. The CDR3 sequence: CASSQAPSTDTQYF. In nucleotides, the CDR3 is TGTGCCAGCTCCCAAGCGCCTAGCACAGATACGCAGTATTTT.

The CDR3 loop is CASSGGAVGNTIYF. The CDR3 nucleotides read TGTGCCAGCAGCGGCGGGGCGGTCGGAAACACCATATATTTT. The rearrangement links TRBV11-2 to TRBJ1-3, with D tentatively TRBD1 (5 bases). The CDR3 runs 14 residues. Trimming stripped 5 bases from V and 4 bases from J, with 12 bases between. The V gene's germline CDR1 is SGHAT and CDR2 FQNNGV.

V gene TRBV18 combines with J gene TRBJ1-1; a weak D match, TRBD1 (5 bases). V was cut by 3 bases and J by 0 bases, with 14 bases left in between. Germline CDR1 KGHSH, CDR2 LQKENI. The CDR3 runs 16 residues. CDR3 nucleotides: TGTGCCAGCTCACCGTCAAGCGGGGCAATGAACACTGAAGCTTTCTTT. This encodes CASSPSSGAMNTEAFF. The complete variable domain, with remaining parts taken from reference TRBV18 and TRBJ1-1, reads NAGVMQNPRHLVRRRGQEARLRCSPMKGHSHVYWYRQLPEEGLKFMVYLQKENIIDESGMPKERFSAEFPKEGPSILRIQQVVRGDSAAYFCASSPSSGAMNTEAFFGQGTRLTVV.

The V call is TRBV4-3, the J call TRBJ2-7; a weak D match, TRBD2 (5 bases). CDR1 and CDR2 from the germline V gene are LGHNA and YSLEER. CDR3 length equals 14 residues. The V and J ends lost 1 base and 1 base respectively, with 8 bases between them. The DNA for the CDR3 is TGCGCCAGCAGCCAAGTGGACTCTTCCTACGAGCAGTACTTC. It encodes CASSQVDSSYEQYF.

The genes are TRBV24-1 and TRBJ1-5, with 10 bases fitting TRBD1. V was pared by 7 bases and J by 5 bases, with 10 bases of the junction left unmatched. Germline values: CDR1 KGHDR, CDR2 SFDVKD. The CDR3 has 16 amino acids. The CDR3 protein is CATSEGGQGYDQPQHF. As DNA, the CDR3 is TGTGCCACCAGCGAGGGGGGACAGGGGTATGATCAGCCCCAGCATTTT.

This clone was seen more than once but under ten times. The rearrangement joins TRBV7-2 to TRBJ2-2, with TRBD1 identical over 8 bases. J lost 7 bases, V lost 5 bases, and 6 bases had no gene match. Germline V CDR1 and CDR2: SGHTA, FQGNSA. The CDR3 runs to 14 residues. CDR3 protein: CASSRDRGNGELFF. The CDR3 DNA reads TGTGCCAGCAGCAGAGACAGGGGTAACGGGGAGCTGTTTTTT.

The J gene is TRBJ1-1, the V gene TRBV6-5; 9 bases fit TRBD1. This CDR3 comprises 14 residues. V lost 6 bases, J lost 5 bases, and 7 bases stayed unmatched. Germline V gives CDR1 MNHEY, CDR2 SVGAGI. CDR3 region: CASRYRTGATEAFF. The CDR3, as DNA: TGTGCCAGCAGATATCGGACAGGGGCAACTGAAGCTTTCTTT.

Only a few counts were recorded for this clone. The genes are TRBV7-6 and TRBJ2-2, with D perhaps matching TRBD2 (5 bases). The CDR3 runs 16 residues. Trimming cost V 1 base and J 1 base, with 10 bases left between them. Per germline, CDR1 SGHVS and CDR2 FNYEAQ. The CDR3 bases are TGTGCCAGCAGCTTAGATCCCGGAGGGAACACCGGGGAGCTGTTTTTT. Its protein is CASSLDPGGNTGELFF.